The source of this T cell receptor (beta chain) is a study of T-cell memory formation after mild COVID-19. V dropped 1 base and J dropped 5; count of bases not matched to a gene: 4. The germline V gene encodes CDR1 SGDLS and CDR2 YYNGEE. The CDR3 covers 15 residues. A single record per CDR3 protein comes from TCRdb applying MiXCR to the 5' RACE reads. This table has about 170,000 distinct CDR3 sequences, 10% to 15% appearing once. Material: PBMCs or a T cell subset sorted from them (not recorded which). This TCR was recovered from a man aged 18 to 29 who had mild COVID-19 (a few samples of this study predate the infection). Cell type and time point are not known. This chain uses TRBV9 with TRBJ2-3, with 10 nucleotides matching TRBD2. CDR3 nucleotides: TGTGCCAGCAGCGTAAAGCGGGGGGGCGGAGATACGCAGTATTTT. Protein: CASSVKRGGGDTQYF.